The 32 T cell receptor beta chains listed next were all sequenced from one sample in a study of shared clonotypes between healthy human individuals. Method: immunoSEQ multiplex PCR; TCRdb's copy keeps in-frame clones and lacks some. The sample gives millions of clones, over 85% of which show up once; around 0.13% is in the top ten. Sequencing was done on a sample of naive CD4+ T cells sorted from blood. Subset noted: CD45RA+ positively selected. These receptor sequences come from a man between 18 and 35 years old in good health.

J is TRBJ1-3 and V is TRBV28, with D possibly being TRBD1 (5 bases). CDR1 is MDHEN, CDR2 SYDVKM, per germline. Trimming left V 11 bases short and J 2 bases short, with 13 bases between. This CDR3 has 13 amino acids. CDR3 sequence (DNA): TGTGCCCCCCGGGGGGGGGCTGGAAACACCATATATTTT. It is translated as CAPRGGAGNTIYF.

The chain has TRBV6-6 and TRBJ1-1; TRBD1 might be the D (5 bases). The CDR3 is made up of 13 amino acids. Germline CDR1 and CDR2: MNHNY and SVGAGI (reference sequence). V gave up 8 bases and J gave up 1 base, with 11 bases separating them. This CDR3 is CASLGTANTEAFF. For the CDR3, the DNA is TGTGCCAGCCTCGGGACGGCGAACACTGAAGCTTTCTTT.

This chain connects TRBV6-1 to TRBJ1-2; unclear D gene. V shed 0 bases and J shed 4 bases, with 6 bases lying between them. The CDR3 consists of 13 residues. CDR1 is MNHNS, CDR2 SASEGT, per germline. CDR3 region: CASSEAEGYGYTF. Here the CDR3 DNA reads TGTGCCAGCAGTGAAGCGGAGGGCTATGGCTACACCTTC.

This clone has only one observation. Here the CDR3 DNA reads TGTGCCAGCAGCGGGGGCCATAATTCACCCCTCCACTTT. This sequence encodes CASSGGHNSPLHF. The chain carries TRBV28 and TRBJ1-6; weak D call: TRBD1 (6 bases). The CDR3 is 13 amino acids. Germline CDR1 and CDR2: MDHEN and SYDVKM. The V end lost 6 bases, the J end lost 5 bases, and 8 bases lay between the germline ends. The whole variable domain, filled in from reference TRBV28 and TRBJ1-6, reads DVKVTQSSRYLVKRTGEKVFLECVQDMDHENMFWYRQDPGLGLRLIYFSYDVKMKEKGDIPEGYSVSREKKERFSLILESASTNQTSMYLCASSGGHNSPLHFGNGTRLTVT.

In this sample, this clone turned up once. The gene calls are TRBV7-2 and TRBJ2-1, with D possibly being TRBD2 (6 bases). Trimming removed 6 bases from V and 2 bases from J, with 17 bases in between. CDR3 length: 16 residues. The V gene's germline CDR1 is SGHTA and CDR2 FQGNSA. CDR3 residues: CASSKAEGGTYNEQFF. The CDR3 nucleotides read TGTGCCAGCAGTAAAGCCGAGGGAGGAACCTACAATGAGCAGTTCTTC. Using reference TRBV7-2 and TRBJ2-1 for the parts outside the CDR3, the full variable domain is GAGVSQSPSNKVTEKGKDVELRCDPISGHTALYWYRQSLGQGLEFLIYFQGNSAPDKSGLPSDRFSAERTGGSVSTLTIQRTQQEDSAVYLCASSKAEGGTYNEQFFGPGTRLTVL.

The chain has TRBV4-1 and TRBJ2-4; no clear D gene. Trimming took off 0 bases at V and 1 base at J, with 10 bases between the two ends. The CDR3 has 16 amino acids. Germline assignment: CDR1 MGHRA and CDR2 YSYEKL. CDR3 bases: TGCGCCAGCAGCCAAGAAATGGGCTGGGCCAAAAACATTCAGTACTTC. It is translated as CASSQEMGWAKNIQYF.

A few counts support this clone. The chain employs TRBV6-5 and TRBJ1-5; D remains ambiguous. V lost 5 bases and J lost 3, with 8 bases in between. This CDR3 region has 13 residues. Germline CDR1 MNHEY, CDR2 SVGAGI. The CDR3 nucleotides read TGTGCCAGCAGTCAGGTCGCCAATCAGCCCCAGCATTTT. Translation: CASSQVANQPQHF.

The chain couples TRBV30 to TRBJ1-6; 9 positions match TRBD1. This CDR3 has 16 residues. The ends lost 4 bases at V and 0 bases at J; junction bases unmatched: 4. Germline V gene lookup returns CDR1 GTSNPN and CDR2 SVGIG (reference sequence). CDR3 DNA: TGTGCCTGGACCGGGACAGGGAGCTCCTATAATTCACCCCTCCACTTT. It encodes CAWTGTGSSYNSPLHF.

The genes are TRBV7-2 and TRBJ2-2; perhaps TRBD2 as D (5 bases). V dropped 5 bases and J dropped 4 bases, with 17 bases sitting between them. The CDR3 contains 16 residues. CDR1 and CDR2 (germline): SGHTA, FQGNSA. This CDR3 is CASSIAGSGSTGELFF. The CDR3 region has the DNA TGTGCCAGCAGCATCGCGGGTAGTGGTAGCACCGGGGAGCTGTTTTTT. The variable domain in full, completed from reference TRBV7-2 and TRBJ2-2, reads GAGVSQSPSNKVTEKGKDVELRCDPISGHTALYWYRQSLGQGLEFLIYFQGNSAPDKSGLPSDRFSAERTGGSVSTLTIQRTQQEDSAVYLCASSIAGSGSTGELFFGEGSRLTVL.

In DNA form, the CDR3 reads TGTGCCTGGAGTGATAGAGGGGATGGCTATGGCTACACCTTC. It codes for CAWSDRGDGYGYTF. The chain joins TRBV30 to TRBJ1-2; a weak D match, TRBD1 (5 bases). Trimming removed 1 base at V and 4 bases at J, with 13 bases between. Germline V gene data show CDR1 as GTSNPN and CDR2 as SVGIG (reference sequence). The CDR3 totals 14 residues.

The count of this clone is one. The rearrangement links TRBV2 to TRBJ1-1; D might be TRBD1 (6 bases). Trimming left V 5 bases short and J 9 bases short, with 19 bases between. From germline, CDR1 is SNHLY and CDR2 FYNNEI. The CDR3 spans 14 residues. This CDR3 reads CASSPNLQGRKAFF. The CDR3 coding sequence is TGTGCCAGCAGTCCTAATCTTCAGGGGAGGAAAGCTTTCTTT.

In DNA form, the CDR3 reads TGTGCCAGCTCACCAGGGTCGAACGAGCAGTACTTC. It translates to CASSPGSNEQYF. This sequence joins TRBV18 and TRBJ2-7; unclear D gene. Germline V gene sequence: CDR1 KGHSH, CDR2 LQKENI. The CDR3 is made up of 12 amino acids. The V end was cut by 2 bases, the J end by 5 bases, with 7 bases between. Full variable domain (missing parts from reference TRBV18 and TRBJ2-7): NAGVMQNPRHLVRRRGQEARLRCSPMKGHSHVYWYRQLPEEGLKFMVYLQKENIIDESGMPKERFSAEFPKEGPSILRIQQVVRGDSAAYFCASSPGSNEQYFGPGTRLTVT.

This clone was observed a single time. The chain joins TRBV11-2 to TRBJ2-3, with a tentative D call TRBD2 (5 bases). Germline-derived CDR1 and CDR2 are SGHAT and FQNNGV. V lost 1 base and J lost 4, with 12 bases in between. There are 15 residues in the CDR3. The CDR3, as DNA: TGTGCCAGCAGCTTAGCCACCCGGGGTTCAGATACGCAGTATTTT. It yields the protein CASSLATRGSDTQYF.

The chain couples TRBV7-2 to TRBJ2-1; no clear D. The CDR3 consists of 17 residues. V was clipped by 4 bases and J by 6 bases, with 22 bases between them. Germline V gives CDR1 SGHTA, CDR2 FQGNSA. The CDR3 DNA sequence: TGTGCCAGCAGCTCCGATTTGTGGCCCAAATGGGGCAATGAGCAGTTCTTC. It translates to CASSSDLWPKWGNEQFF.

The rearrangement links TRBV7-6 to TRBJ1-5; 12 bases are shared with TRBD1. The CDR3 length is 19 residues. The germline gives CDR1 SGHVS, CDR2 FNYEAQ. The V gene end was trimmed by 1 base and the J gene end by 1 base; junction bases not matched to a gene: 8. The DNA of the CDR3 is TGTGCCAGCAGCTTAGGACCGGGACAGGGGGCGATGAGCAATCAGCCCCAGCATTTT. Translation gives CASSLGPGQGAMSNQPQHF.

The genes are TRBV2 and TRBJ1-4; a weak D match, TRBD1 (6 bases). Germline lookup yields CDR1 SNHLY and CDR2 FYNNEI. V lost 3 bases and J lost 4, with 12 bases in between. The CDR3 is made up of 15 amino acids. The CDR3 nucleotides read TGTGCCAGCAGTGACTTTGGACAGAGTAATGAAAAACTGTTTTTT. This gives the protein CASSDFGQSNEKLFF.

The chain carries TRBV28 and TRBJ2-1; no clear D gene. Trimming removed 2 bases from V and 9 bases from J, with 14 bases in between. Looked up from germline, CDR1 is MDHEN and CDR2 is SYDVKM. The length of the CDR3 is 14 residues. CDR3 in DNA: TGTGCCAGCAGTTTAAAGCCCCCTGGCGGTGAGCAGTTCTTC. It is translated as CASSLKPPGGEQFF.

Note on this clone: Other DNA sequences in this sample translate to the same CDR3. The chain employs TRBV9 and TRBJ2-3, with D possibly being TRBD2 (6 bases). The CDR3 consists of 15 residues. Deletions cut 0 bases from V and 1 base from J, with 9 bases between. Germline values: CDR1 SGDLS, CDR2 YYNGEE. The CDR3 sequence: CASSVGGGGTDTQYF. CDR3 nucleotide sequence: TGTGCCAGCAGCGTAGGGGGAGGAGGCACAGATACGCAGTATTTT.

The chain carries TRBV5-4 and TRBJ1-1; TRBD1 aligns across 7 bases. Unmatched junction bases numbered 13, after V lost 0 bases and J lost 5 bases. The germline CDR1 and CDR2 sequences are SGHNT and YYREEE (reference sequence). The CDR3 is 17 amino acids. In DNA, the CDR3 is TGTGCCAGCAGCTTGGGGAAAATGGACAGGTTTTCTACTGAAGCTTTCTTT. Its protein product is CASSLGKMDRFSTEAFF. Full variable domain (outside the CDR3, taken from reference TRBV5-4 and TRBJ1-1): ETGVTQSPTHLIKTRGQQVTLRCSSQSGHNTVSWYQQALGQGPQFIFQYYREEENGRGNFPPRFSGLQFPNYSSELNVNALELDDSALYLCASSLGKMDRFSTEAFFGQGTRLTVV.

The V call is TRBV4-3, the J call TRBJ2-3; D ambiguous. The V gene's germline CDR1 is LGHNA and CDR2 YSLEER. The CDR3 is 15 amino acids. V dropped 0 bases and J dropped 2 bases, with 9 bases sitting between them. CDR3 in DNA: TGCGCCAGCAGCCAAGATTATCACCCCACAGATACGCAGTATTTT. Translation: CASSQDYHPTDTQYF.

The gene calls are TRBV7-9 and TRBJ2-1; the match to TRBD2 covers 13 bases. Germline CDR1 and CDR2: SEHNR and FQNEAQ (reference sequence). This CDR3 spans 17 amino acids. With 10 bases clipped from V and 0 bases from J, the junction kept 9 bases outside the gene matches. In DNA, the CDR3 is TGTGCCATCACGGGACTAGCGGGACTAAACTCCTACAATGAGCAGTTCTTC. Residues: CAITGLAGLNSYNEQFF. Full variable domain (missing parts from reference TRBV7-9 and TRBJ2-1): DTGVSQNPRHKITKRGQNVTFRCDPISEHNRLYWYRQTLGQGPEFLTYFQNEAQLEKSRLLSDRFSAERPKGSFSTLEIQRTEQGDSAMYLCAITGLAGLNSYNEQFFGPGTRLTVL.

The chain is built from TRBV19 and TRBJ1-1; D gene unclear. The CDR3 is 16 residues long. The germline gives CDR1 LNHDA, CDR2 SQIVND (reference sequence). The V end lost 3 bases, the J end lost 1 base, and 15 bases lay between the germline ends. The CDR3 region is CASSIQETLKNTEAFF. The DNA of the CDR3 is TGTGCCAGTAGTATCCAGGAGACCTTAAAGAACACTGAAGCTTTCTTT.

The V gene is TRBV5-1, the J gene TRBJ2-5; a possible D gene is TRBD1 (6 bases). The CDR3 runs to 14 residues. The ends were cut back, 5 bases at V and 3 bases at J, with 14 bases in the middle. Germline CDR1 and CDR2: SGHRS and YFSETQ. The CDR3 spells CASRLQGSEETQYF. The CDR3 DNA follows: TGCGCCAGCAGGCTACAGGGTTCGGAAGAGACCCAGTACTTC.

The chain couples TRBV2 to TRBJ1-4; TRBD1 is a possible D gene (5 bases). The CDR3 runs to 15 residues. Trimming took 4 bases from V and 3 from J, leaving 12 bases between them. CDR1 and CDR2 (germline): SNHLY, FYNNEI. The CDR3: CASSGNMGPNEKLFF. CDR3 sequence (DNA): TGTGCCAGCAGTGGGAATATGGGGCCTAATGAAAAACTGTTTTTT. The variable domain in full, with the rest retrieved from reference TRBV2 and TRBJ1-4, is EPEVTQTPSHQVTQMGQEVILRCVPISNHLYFYWYRQILGQKVEFLVSFYNNEISEKSEIFDDQFSVERPDGSNFTLKIRSTKLEDSAMYFCASSGNMGPNEKLFFGSGTQLSVL.

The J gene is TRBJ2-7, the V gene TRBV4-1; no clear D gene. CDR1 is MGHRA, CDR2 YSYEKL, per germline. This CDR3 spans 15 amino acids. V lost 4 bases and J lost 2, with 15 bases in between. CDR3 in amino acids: CASSRTPSSPYEQYF. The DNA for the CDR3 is TGCGCCAGCAGCCGAACGCCAAGCTCTCCCTACGAGCAGTACTTC.

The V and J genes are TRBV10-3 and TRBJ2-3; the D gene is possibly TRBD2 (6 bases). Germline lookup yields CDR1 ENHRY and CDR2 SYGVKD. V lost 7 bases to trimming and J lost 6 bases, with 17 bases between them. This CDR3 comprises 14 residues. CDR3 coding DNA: TGTGCCATCAAACCGGGACTTTTACAGGATACGCAGTATTTT. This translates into CAIKPGLLQDTQYF.

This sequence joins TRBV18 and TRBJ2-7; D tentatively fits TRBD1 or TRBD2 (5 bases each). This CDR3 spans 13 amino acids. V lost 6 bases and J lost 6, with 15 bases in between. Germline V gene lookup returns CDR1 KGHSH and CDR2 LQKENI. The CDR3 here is CASSQQTGGEQYF. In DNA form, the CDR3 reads TGTGCCAGCTCGCAACAAACAGGAGGCGAGCAGTACTTC.

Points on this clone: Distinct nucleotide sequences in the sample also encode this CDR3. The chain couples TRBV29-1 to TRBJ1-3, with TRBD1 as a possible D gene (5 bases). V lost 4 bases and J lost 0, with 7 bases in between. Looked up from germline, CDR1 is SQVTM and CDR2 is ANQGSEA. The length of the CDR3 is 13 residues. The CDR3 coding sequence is TGCAGCGTTGCGACAGCCTCTGGAAACACCATATATTTT. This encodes CSVATASGNTIYF.

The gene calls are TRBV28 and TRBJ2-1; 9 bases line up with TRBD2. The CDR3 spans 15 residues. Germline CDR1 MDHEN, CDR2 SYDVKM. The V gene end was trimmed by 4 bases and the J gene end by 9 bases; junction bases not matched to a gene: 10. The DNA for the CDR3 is TGTGCCAGCAGTTCCCTCGTGCGGGGGGGCCTTGAGCAGTTCTTC. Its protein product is CASSSLVRGGLEQFF.

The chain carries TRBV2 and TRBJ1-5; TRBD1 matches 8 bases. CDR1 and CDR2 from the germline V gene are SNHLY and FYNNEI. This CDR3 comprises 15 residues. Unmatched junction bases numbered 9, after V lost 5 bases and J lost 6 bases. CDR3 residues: CASSLQGALLQPQHF. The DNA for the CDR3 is TGTGCCAGCAGTCTCCAGGGGGCTCTCCTTCAGCCCCAGCATTTT.

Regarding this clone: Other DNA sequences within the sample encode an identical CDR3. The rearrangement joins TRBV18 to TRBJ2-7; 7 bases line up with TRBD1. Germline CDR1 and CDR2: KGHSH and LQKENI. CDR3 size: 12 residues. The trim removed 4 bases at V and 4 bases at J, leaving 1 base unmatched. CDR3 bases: TGTGCCAGCTCACAACAGGGGTACGAGCAGTACTTC. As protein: CASSQQGYEQYF.

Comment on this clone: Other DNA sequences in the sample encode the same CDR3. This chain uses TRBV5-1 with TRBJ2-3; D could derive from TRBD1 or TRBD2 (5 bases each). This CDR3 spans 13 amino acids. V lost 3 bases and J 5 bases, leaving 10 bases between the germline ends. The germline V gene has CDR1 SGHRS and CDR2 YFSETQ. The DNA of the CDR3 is TGCGCCAGCAGCTGGGGGAGCGGAGATACGCAGTATTTT. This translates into CASSWGSGDTQYF. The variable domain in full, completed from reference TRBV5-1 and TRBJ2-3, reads KAGVTQTPRYLIKTRGQQVTLSCSPISGHRSVSWYQQTPGQGLQFLFEYFSETQRNKGNFPGRFSGRQFSNSRSEMNVSTLELGDSALYLCASSWGSGDTQYFGPGTRLTVL.